Listed below are T cell receptor beta chains from one sample, sequenced in a study of OX40 agonist ivuxolimab in advanced cancers. Generated by immunoSEQ multiplex PCR, the TCRdb table keeps only in-frame clones and is missing some. The table shows 150,000 to 190,000 clones, with roughly 94% occurring only once. The sample in question was CD4+ or CD8+ T cells sorted from blood, obtained in a trial of the OX40 agonist ivuxolimab. Receptor source: an adult with an advanced solid tumor such as melanoma, head and neck, liver or kidney cancer. Each CDR3 is given with its conserved first and last residue. D genes are given only for firm matches. Clone size is given for some rows only: seen once, a few or many times, or a class if the clone is expanded.

j_gene,d_gene,len,abundance,v_gene,CDR3nt,CDR3aa
TRBJ1-2,-,15,-,TRBV14,TGTGCCAGCAGCCAAGTCGGGGGCAGTAACTATGGCTACACCTTC,CASSQVGGSNYGYTF
TRBJ1-2,TRBD1,15,once,TRBV7-8,TGTGCCAGCAGCCAGGACAGGGGCCTTAGCTATGGCTACACCTTC,CASSQDRGLSYGYTF
TRBJ1-2,-,14,-,TRBV19,TGTGCCAGTAGTACCCAGGGCTCACTCTATGGCTACACCTTC,CASSTQGSLYGYTF
TRBJ1-5,-,12,-,TRBV6-1,TGTGCCACCCACCATGGGGGTCAGCCCCAGCATTTT,CATHHGGQPQHF
TRBJ2-7,TRBD1,16,-,TRBV7-9,TGTGCCAGCAGCTTCCCAACCGGGACAGGGGTCAGCGAGCAGTACTTC,CASSFPTGTGVSEQYF
TRBJ1-1,TRBD1,15,-,TRBV5-1,TGCGCCAGCAGCCCGACCCCGGGACAGGAAACTGAAGCTTTCTTT,CASSPTPGQETEAFF
TRBJ2-7,-,15,-,TRBV28,TGTGCCAGCAGTCTATTCTGGCAGGGCAACTACGAGCAGTACTTC,CASSLFWQGNYEQYF
TRBJ1-2,-,15,-,TRBV28,TGTGCCAGCAGTTGGAGAAGAGGGGGGACGGGAGGCTACACCTTC,CASSWRRGGTGGYTF
TRBJ2-7,-,19,-,TRBV4-3,TGCGCCAGCAGCCCGCTCAAAGTCGAAAATGTGGGGGAGACCTACGAGCAGTACTTC,CASSPLKVENVGETYEQYF
TRBJ1-2,TRBD1,15,-,TRBV4-1,TGCGCCAGCAGGGGTCTAGGGGGACAGAACTATGGCTACACCTTC,CASRGLGGQNYGYTF
TRBJ1-2,-,16,-,TRBV5-4,TGTGCCAGCAGCGCCGGCGGAGGGGGAATAAACTATGGCTACACCTTC,CASSAGGGGINYGYTF
TRBJ1-2,-,15,-,TRBV9,TGTGCCAGCAGCGCTAGGGGAGACAGCCCCTATGGCTACACCTTC,CASSARGDSPYGYTF
TRBJ2-3,TRBD2,14,-,TRBV6-1,TGTGCCACCCGACTAGCGGGAGTTGTAGATACGCAGTATTTT,CATRLAGVVDTQYF
TRBJ2-2,TRBD1,14,-,TRBV9,TGTGCCAGCAGCGTAGGACAGGGGGCCGGGGAGCTGTTTTTT,CASSVGQGAGELFF
TRBJ2-7,TRBD1,14,once,TRBV15,TGTGCCACGGGGACAGGGATCCCGCCTTACGAGCAGTACTTC,CATGTGIPPYEQYF
TRBJ1-2,-,14,-,TRBV18,TGTGCCAGCTCATTACCCCCAGGTTTCGGGGGCTACACCTTC,CASSLPPGFGGYTF
TRBJ1-3,-,15,-,TRBV28,TGTGCCAGCTCCTCCGGGGGGACCTCTGGAAACACCATATATTTT,CASSSGGTSGNTIYF
TRBJ1-2,-,14,-,TRBV4-3,TGCGCCAGCAGCCAAGATCGGCGGGTAGGTGGCTACACCTTC,CASSQDRRVGGYTF
TRBJ2-2,-,17,once,TRBV5-1,TGCGCCAGCAGCCTCCATCTGGGACGTACGAACACCGGGGAGCTGTTTTTT,CASSLHLGRTNTGELFF
TRBJ2-3,TRBD1,16,-,TRBV7-2,TGTGCCAGCAGCCATCCACCGGGACAGGGGGCAGATACGCAGTATTTT,CASSHPPGQGADTQYF
TRBJ1-2,-,13,-,TRBV9,TGTGCCAGCAGTGGTCCGGGCTTTACTGGCTACACCTTC,CASSGPGFTGYTF
TRBJ1-2,-,15,-,TRBV19,TGTGCCAGTAGGGCCAGGGTTAATAGAGAGGCGGGCTACACCTTC,CASRARVNREAGYTF
TRBJ2-7,-,16,once,TRBV7-2,TGTGCCAGCAGCTTAGCTTATACGACAGGAACCTACGAGCAGTACTTC,CASSLAYTTGTYEQYF
TRBJ2-3,-,13,-,TRBV18,TGTGCCAGCTCACCGAGGGTGGCAGATACGCAGTATTTT,CASSPRVADTQYF
TRBJ1-1,TRBD1,16,-,TRBV10-3,TGTGCCATCACCCCGGGACAGGGGAGGGCGAACACTGAAGCTTTCTTT,CAITPGQGRANTEAFF
TRBJ2-5,-,14,-,TRBV5-1,TGCGCCAGCAGCCCGGGGCTCAACCAAGAGACCCAGTACTTC,CASSPGLNQETQYF
TRBJ1-6,-,12,-,TRBV4-1,TGCGCCAGCAGCCTAGGGAATTCACCCCTCCACTTT,CASSLGNSPLHF
TRBJ1-2,-,11,-,TRBV29-1,TGCAGCGTTGAACGGGCCTATGGCTACACCTTC,CSVERAYGYTF
TRBJ1-5,TRBD1,16,-,TRBV5-1,TGCGCCAGCAGCCCCTTACCCGGGACAGGGGGACAGCCCCAGCATTTT,CASSPLPGTGGQPQHF
TRBJ1-2,TRBD1,15,-,TRBV6-5,TGTGCCAGCAGTTACCAGTGGGACAGGAACTATGGCTACACCTTC,CASSYQWDRNYGYTF
TRBJ1-3,-,15,once,TRBV28,TGTGCCAGCAGTTTGGGGACCTCCTCTGGAAACACCATATATTTT,CASSLGTSSGNTIYF
TRBJ2-7,-,14,once,TRBV9,TGTGCCAGCAGCGTAGAGGGGCAGTCCTACGAGCAGTACTTC,CASSVEGQSYEQYF
TRBJ2-1,TRBD2,15,-,TRBV6-1,TGTGCCACCACGTCTAAAGCGGGAGGAACCTCTGAGCAGTTCTTC,CATTSKAGGTSEQFF
TRBJ1-2,-,14,once,TRBV2,TGTGCCAGCAGGGTCCAGGGTTCGGCCTATGGCTACACCTTC,CASRVQGSAYGYTF
TRBJ1-2,-,16,few,TRBV4-3,TGCGCCAGCAGCCAAGCATCAGGGCAGGGGAACTATGGCTACACCTTC,CASSQASGQGNYGYTF
TRBJ2-7,TRBD2,16,-,TRBV11-2,TGTGCCAGCAGCTTGCAAGGGACTAGCGGCTCCTACGAGCAGTACTTC,CASSLQGTSGSYEQYF
TRBJ2-1,-,14,-,TRBV14,TGTGCCAGCAGCACACGGACAGCCTACAATGAGCAGTTCTTC,CASSTRTAYNEQFF
TRBJ2-1,-,16,-,TRBV5-1,TGCGCCAGCAGCTCCGGTGGGGGATCTTACTACAATGAGCAGTTCTTC,CASSSGGGSYYNEQFF
TRBJ1-3,-,14,few,TRBV5-1,TGCGCCAGCAGCTTAGAGAGCTCTGGAAACACCATATATTTT,CASSLESSGNTIYF
TRBJ1-2,TRBD1,16,once,TRBV28,TGTGCCAGCAGCTGGGTCTCAGGGACAGCTAACTATGGCTACACCTTC,CASSWVSGTANYGYTF
TRBJ2-3,TRBD2,17,-,TRBV9,TGTGCCAGCAGCGTAGCTTCTAGCGGGAGAGGACCAGATACGCAGTATTTT,CASSVASSGRGPDTQYF
TRBJ1-4,-,13,-,TRBV6-8,TGTGCCAGCAGTACGGGGACTAATGAAAAACTGTTTTTT,CASSTGTNEKLFF
TRBJ2-7,TRBD2,16,once,TRBV6-5,TGTGCCAGCAGTTACCCTGGACTAGCGGGAGTCTACGAGCAGTACTTC,CASSYPGLAGVYEQYF
TRBJ2-4,TRBD1,15,-,TRBV19,TGTGCCAGTACCCACGAAAGACAGGGGAAAAACATTCAGTACTTC,CASTHERQGKNIQYF
TRBJ1-2,-,17,-,TRBV28,TGTGCCAGCAGTTCTTCTCCGGGAGTCGACTACTCCTATGGCTACACCTTC,CASSSSPGVDYSYGYTF
TRBJ2-1,-,13,few,TRBV18,TGTGCCAGCTCACCACCCTCCTACAATGAGCAGTTCTTC,CASSPPSYNEQFF
TRBJ2-3,-,16,-,TRBV2,TGTGCCAGCAGTGAAAGGGGGGTCCTAAGCACAGATACGCAGTATTTT,CASSERGVLSTDTQYF
TRBJ1-2,TRBD1,14,once,TRBV5-5,TGTGCCAGCAGGACCCTACAGGGGGCGGGAGGCTACACCTTC,CASRTLQGAGGYTF
TRBJ1-4,-,15,-,TRBV11-2,TGTGCCAGCAGCCAAGTCGGGTCAACTAATGAAAAACTGTTTTTT,CASSQVGSTNEKLFF
TRBJ1-4,TRBD1,14,-,TRBV30,TGTGCCTGGACCCAGGGGGGTTCTAATGAAAAACTGTTTTTT,CAWTQGGSNEKLFF
TRBJ2-5,-,14,-,TRBV9,TGTGCCAGCAGCGTCGGCCCATCCCAAGAGACCCAGTACTTC,CASSVGPSQETQYF
TRBJ1-5,-,15,-,TRBV5-4,TGTGCCAGCAGCTTGGGGGGGACCGTCAATCAGCCCCAGCATTTT,CASSLGGTVNQPQHF
TRBJ2-5,-,16,-,TRBV25-1,TGTGCCAGACGGGAAAGGGGGGGGCTCCACCAAGAGACCCAGTACTTC,CARRERGGLHQETQYF
TRBJ1-1,-,16,-,TRBV4-3,TGCGCCAGCAGCCAATCCCGGGCAGGGTTGAACACTGAAGCTTTCTTT,CASSQSRAGLNTEAFF